This T cell receptor beta chain stems from a study of cytomegalovirus exposure and HLA in healthy donors. This table comes from immunoSEQ multiplex PCR, and its TCRdb copy is limited to in-frame clones, with some not included. This table has around 98,000 clones, roughly 87% appearing once. There are 12 residues in the CDR3. Trimming took 5 bases from V and 7 from J, leaving 11 bases between them. CDR1 PRHDT and CDR2 FYEKMQ come from the germline V gene (reference sequence). Study results and limitations: According to reports, the classifier identified cytomegalovirus status with high specificity and sensitivity.

About this clone: Its antigen is unknown.

The receptor was isolated from a woman in her 30s in good health and CMV-seronegative. The chain links TRBV13 to TRBJ1-1, with D unresolved. Source material: PBMCs. CDR3 nucleotide sequence: TGTGCCAGCAGCCGTAGGAGAGGTGAAGCTTTCTTT. Translated: CASSRRRGEAFF.